These 17 T cell receptor beta chains originate from one sample sequenced in a study of shared clonotypes between healthy human individuals. Sequencing was performed with immunoSEQ multiplex PCR; in TCRdb, only in-frame clones are kept and a portion is missing. This sample has about half a million clones, with about 85% found just once. Material for sequencing was PBMCs. These receptors were obtained from a middle-aged woman in good health. Some clones in this sample may be carry-over from other donors' samples.

The V and J genes are TRBV5-1 and TRBJ2-1, with 9 bases lining up with TRBD2. The CDR3 runs 15 residues. Germline V gene sequence: CDR1 SGHRS, CDR2 YFSETQ. V gave up 0 bases and J gave up 5 bases; unmatched junction bases: 3. Here the CDR3 reads CASSLDSGGNNEQFF. CDR3 bases: TGCGCCAGCAGCTTGGATAGCGGGGGAAACAATGAGCAGTTCTTC.

This clone was seen only once. The CDR3 nucleotides are TGTGCCTGGAGGTTGAAATCAGGGGAGCCTCTCTATGGCTACACCTTC. This sequence encodes CAWRLKSGEPLYGYTF. This rearrangement joins TRBV30 to TRBJ1-2; maybe TRBD1 (6 bases). The ends were cut back, 3 bases at V and 4 bases at J, with 21 bases in the middle. The CDR3 sequence is 16 residues long. CDR1 and CDR2 from the germline V gene are GTSNPN and SVGIG (reference sequence).

As regards this clone: Since a far larger clone is one base different, this is likely a read error. Other DNA sequences in this sample translate to the same CDR3. V is TRBV7-6 and J is TRBJ2-2; 9 bases align to TRBD2. The CDR3 length is 17 residues. From germline, CDR1 is SGHVS and CDR2 FNYEAQ. CDR3 DNA: TGTGCAAGCAGCTTAGCGCGGCTAGCGGGAAGGTCCGGGGAGCTGTTTTTT. This sequence encodes CASSLARLAGRSGELFF.

This clone was detected once. V gene TRBV5-6 combines with J gene TRBJ1-1, with D unclear. Trimming removed 4 bases at V and 4 bases at J, with 11 bases between. The V gene's germline CDR1 is SGHDT and CDR2 YYEEEE. The CDR3 is 13 amino acids. The CDR3 sequence: CASSRAGGTEAFF. The CDR3 region has the DNA TGTGCCAGCAGCCGGGCCGGCGGCACTGAAGCTTTCTTT. The complete variable domain, with remaining parts taken from reference TRBV5-6 and TRBJ1-1, reads DAGVTQSPTHLIKTRGQQVTLRCSPKSGHDTVSWYQQALGQGPQFIFQYYEEEERQRGNFPDRFSGHQFPNYSSELNVNALLLGDSALYLCASSRAGGTEAFFGQGTRLTVV.

About this clone: Given a far larger clone just one base away, this is likely a sequencing read error. V usage is TRBV30 and J usage is TRBJ2-6; D possibly corresponds to TRBD1 (5 bases). The CDR3 consists of 13 residues. Germline CDR1 and CDR2: GTSNPN and SVGIG (reference sequence). CDR3 in amino acids: CAGRGAGANVMTF. The CDR3 nucleotides read TGTGCCGGAAGGGGTGCTGGGGCCAACGTCATGACTTTC.

This clone was counted a single time. The rearrangement uses TRBV6-5 and TRBJ2-5, with 15 bases fitting TRBD2. J was trimmed by 5 bases and V by 5 bases; bases with no gene match: 3. This CDR3 spans 15 amino acids. Germline loops: CDR1 MNHEY, CDR2 SVGAGI. The DNA of the CDR3 is TGTGCCAGCAGTCGAGGGACTAGCGGGGGGGAGACCCAGTACTTC. It yields the protein CASSRGTSGGETQYF.

The rearrangement joins TRBV5-4 to TRBJ2-5; D gene ambiguous. The CDR3 is made up of 13 amino acids. Germline V gene lookup returns CDR1 SGHNT and CDR2 YYREEE (reference sequence). Between the trimmed V and J ends, which lost 3 bases and 5 bases, there was a span of 11 bases. The CDR3 reads CASSSTARETQYF. As DNA, the CDR3 is TGTGCCAGCAGCTCAACGGCCCGGGAGACCCAGTACTTC.

Concerning this clone itself: Since a far larger clone is one base different, this is likely a read error. Other DNA sequences in the same sample also yield this CDR3. V is TRBV6-6 and J is TRBJ2-2; 7 positions agree with TRBD2. Germline values: CDR1 MNHNY, CDR2 SVGAGI (reference sequence). This CDR3 contains 16 residues. DNA for the CDR3: TGTGCCAGCAGTTATAGGACTAGAATGAACACCGGTGAGCTGTTTTTT. Its translation is CASSYRTRMNTGELFF.

This clone was seen ten or more times. The J gene is TRBJ2-5, the V gene TRBV10-3; 13 bases line up with TRBD2. The last part of the DNA fits TRBJ2-7 better; the J call may be wrong. Germline loops: CDR1 ENHRY, CDR2 SYGVKD. The CDR3 consists of 15 residues. The CDR3 reads CAISGGTSGNYEQYF. The CDR3, as DNA: TGTGCCATCAGTGGGGGGACTAGCGGGAACTACGAGCAGTACTTC.

The V call is TRBV15, the J call TRBJ2-1, with TRBD2 matching over 9 bases. The CDR3 consists of 16 residues. J lost 8 bases, V lost 3 bases, and 11 bases had no gene match. Germline CDR1 and CDR2: LNHNV and YYDKDF (reference sequence). In nucleotides, the CDR3 is TGTGCCACCAGCAGGGAAGCGGGAGGAGGTTGGGATGAGCAGTTCTTC. Its protein is CATSREAGGGWDEQFF.

In its sample, this clone was seen a few times. The chain combines TRBV10-3 with TRBJ1-5; TRBD1 matches at 8 bases. Trimming at V came to 4 bases and at J to 1 base, leaving 6 bases not matched to a gene. Germline V lookup: CDR1 ENHRY, CDR2 SYGVKD. The CDR3 consists of 16 residues. CDR3 nucleotide sequence: TGTGCCATCAGTGCACAGGGGGGGGGCAGCAATCAGCCCCAGCATTTT. Its protein product is CAISAQGGGSNQPQHF.

This chain links TRBV6-5 with TRBJ2-3; D is possibly TRBD2 (5 bases). Deletions cut 4 bases from V and 3 bases from J, with 8 bases between. The V gene's germline CDR1 is MNHEY and CDR2 SVGAGI. The CDR3 covers 13 residues. CDR3 amino acids: CASSSRVTDTQYF. In DNA, the CDR3 is TGTGCCAGCAGTTCGAGGGTAACAGATACGCAGTATTTT.

The gene calls are TRBV29-1 and TRBJ2-7, with D perhaps TRBD1 (6 bases). Germline CDR1 SQVTM, CDR2 ANQGSEA. The V end lost 7 bases, the J end lost 5 bases, and 15 bases lay between the germline ends. The CDR3 is 12 residues long. The CDR3 is CSAQGSGDEQYF. The CDR3 DNA follows: TGCAGCGCACAGGGTAGTGGGGACGAGCAGTACTTC.

The rearrangement links TRBV27 to TRBJ2-6; TRBD1 or TRBD2 may be the D gene (5 bases each). V was clipped by 1 base and J by 2 bases, with 12 bases between them. From germline, CDR1 is MNHEY and CDR2 SMNVEV (reference sequence). The CDR3 loop spans 17 amino acids. The CDR3 loop is CASSLYGGSAGANVLTF. CDR3 in DNA: TGTGCCAGCAGTTTATATGGGGGAAGTGCTGGGGCCAACGTCCTGACTTTC.

This chain connects TRBV5-1 to TRBJ1-1, with D unresolved. This CDR3 is 14 amino acids long. V was pared by 0 bases and J by 3 bases, with 9 bases between. CDR1 is SGHRS and CDR2 is YFSETQ in the germline V gene. The DNA of the CDR3 is TGCGCCAGCAGCTTGGTAGGGTCGGACACTGAAGCTTTCTTT. This codes for CASSLVGSDTEAFF.

On this clone itself: A far larger clone is one nucleotide away, so this likely arose from a read error. Other nucleotide sequences in the sample specify the same CDR3. The V gene is TRBV28, the J gene TRBJ2-6, with 8 bases lining up with TRBD1. The CDR3 loop spans 16 amino acids. Germline V gives CDR1 MDHEN, CDR2 SYDVKM. The CDR3 is CASSPGQASGANVLTF. In DNA, the CDR3 is TGTGCCAGCAGTCCGGGACAGGCCTCTGGTGCCAACGTCCTGACTTTC.

The chain's CDR3 is CASSSPGQGGNTIYF. The CDR3 region has the DNA TGTGCCAGCAGTTCCCCCGGGCAGGGTGGAAACACCATATATTTT. V gene TRBV28 combines with J gene TRBJ1-3; D may be TRBD1 (5 bases). The CDR3 consists of 15 residues. Per germline, CDR1 MDHEN and CDR2 SYDVKM. Trimming removed 4 bases at V and 3 bases at J, with 13 bases between.